This TCR beta chain was identified in a study of human T cells and chemical hapten exposure (dated by TCRdb to the early 2020s). Concerning the study at large: For sensitization, 2% DPC in acetone was applied to a roughly 2 cm by roughly 2 cm area of upper inner arm skin. Patients additionally received weekly therapeutic DPC doses to the scalp throughout the approximately 24-week study period. Patch testing on the upper back used Finn chambers containing 0.01% DPC, with scoring done after 6 days according to International Contact Dermatitis Research Group standards. Most of the patients in the cohort were female, and the cohort covered alopecia areata with under or over 50% scalp involvement, alopecia totalis and alopecia universalis. Libraries were pooled for sequencing, and variation in per-sample TCR yields was attributed mainly to small differences in library volumes within the pool. Peripheral blood TCR repertoire changes were tracked in vivo in alopecia patients during primary and secondary sensitization to the hapten diphenylcyclopropenone (DPC). Blood was sampled from patients pre-sensitization (week 0) and at 2, 6 and about 24 weeks after DPC sensitization. Twenty-nine alopecia patients gave blood for TCR sequencing at one to four time points (pre-sensitization, 2, 6 and 24 weeks). On the study overall, not on this receptor specifically: After repeated subsampling, the strength of the expansion versus patch-test correlation and the threshold at which it became significant changed. Alopecia, a presumed autoimmune disease, was present in all patients, so the immune response of the patients might differ from that of healthy individuals. DPC sensitization did not change the number of TCRs with a frequency above 1 in 1000, and there was no evidence of changes in global repertoire structure. The number of PT1 expanded TCRs positively correlated with patch test score, significant at thresholds 8, 16 and 32 but not 4. Compared with pre-sensitization or healthy control sets, expanded TCRs formed significantly more large CDR3 similarity clusters, which is consistent with antigen-driven responses.

Library construction relied on RACE. The reads were generated on a NextSeq 500. During library preparation, unique molecular identifiers were attached to individual cDNA molecules so that TCRs could be counted in a quantitative, reproducible way. Both TCR alpha and TCR beta chains were sequenced from each blood RNA sample. Processing in the source paper ran as follows. A median of about 89,000 TCRs per sample was observed, with a range of roughly 20,000 to 700,000. V, J and CDR3 annotation of the TCR reads was performed with the Decombinator software suite. For the PS versus PT1 abundance plots, all samples were subsampled to the same number of TCRs (28,000). TCRs were defined as expanded if absent before sensitization and observed at least eight times at the 2-week time point. The raw public reads went through TCRdb reprocessing: fastp at Q25, MiXCR clone calling, in-frame beta chains kept. Each CDR3 protein gets just one entry, which takes the most common genes and DNA from the rows behind it. TCRdb, rather than the study authors, made the V and J calls. This sample has 350,000 or so distinct CDR3 sequences in its table, and around 6.9% of those were observed once. The top ten constitute approximately 8.9% of the sample.

The CDR3 sequence holds 13 residues, the cysteine and phenylalanine included. Only the CDR3 portion is preserved as DNA: 39 bases, with reading frame beginning at the first base. V loses 2 bases of germline sequence and J loses 3 bases, and the interval between the two ends is 7 bases. Sequences SGHTA (CDR1) and FQGNSA (CDR2) are obtained from the germline V gene. Reading the label with the study, this specimen's time point is: patch test 1, 2 weeks after DPC sensitization. Explained via the paper, the treatment or condition label denotes: therapeutic diphenylcyclopropenone sensitization with weekly scalp DPC. Blood at each patch-test visit was drawn before the patch test was applied. Eligible patients were aged 18 to 70, diagnosed with alopecia, deemed suitable for DPC therapy, and excluded if pregnant. Total RNA was extracted from unfractionated whole blood that had been collected in Tempus Blood RNA tubes.

This clonotype showed up many times. The antigen it binds to is not known. Base qualities are missing; no much larger clone stands one base away. Sequenced material: whole blood, taken in connection with sensitization to the hapten diphenylcyclopropenone (DPC). This receptor was taken from a woman in her late teens or twenties with alopecia areata. Some clones in this sample may be carry-over from other donors' samples. Here the chain combines TRBV7-2 and TRBJ1-2; the D gene lacks a confident call. The DNA reads as follows: TGTGCCAGCAGCTTACAATGGGACTATGGCTACACCTTC. Translated, this is CASSLQWDYGYTF.